Listed below are T cell receptor beta chains from one sample, sequenced in a study of T-cell memory formation after mild COVID-19. One entry per CDR3 protein results from TCRdb running MiXCR on the 5' RACE reads. The sample lists roughly 40,000 distinct CDR3 sequences; 6% to 8% were seen once. Sequencing used PBMCs or a T cell subset sorted from them (not recorded which). All receptors come from a man between 18 and 29 years old who had mild COVID-19 (a few samples of this study predate the infection). Cell type and time point are not known. CDR3s include the opening cysteine and the closing phenylalanine or tryptophan. Fields, in order: V gene, clone size, CDR3 length, J gene, D gene, CDR3 DNA, CDR3 protein. The D gene is left open where the match is weak. The listing skips clone size in some rows; elsewhere it reads once, few, many or a size class.

TRBV7-9	few	16	TRBJ1-1	TRBD1	TGTGCCAGCAGCTTAGCGGGCAGGGGGCATGGGACTGAAGCTTTCTTT	CASSLAGRGHGTEAFF
TRBV7-2	-	15	TRBJ2-5	-	TGTGCCAGCAGCTTACGCGCAGGGAATATAGAGACCCAGTACTTC	CASSLRAGNIETQYF
TRBV4-3	few	13	TRBJ1-2	-	TGCGCCAGCAGCCACGGACGGGACTATGGCTACACCTTC	CASSHGRDYGYTF
TRBV18	few	14	TRBJ1-1	-	TGTGCCAGCTCACCCCCGGGACCTAACACTGAAGCTTTCTTT	CASSPPGPNTEAFF
TRBV7-2	-	17	TRBJ2-6	-	TGTGCCAGCAGCTTAAGGGGTCCAGCCTCTGGGGCCAACGTCCTGACTTTC	CASSLRGPASGANVLTF
TRBV5-6	few	15	TRBJ1-1	-	TGTGCCAGCAGCTTGTGGGGGGCCACGAACACTGAAGCTTTCTTT	CASSLWGATNTEAFF
TRBV10-3	-	13	TRBJ2-1	-	TGTGCCATCAGGGCGGGGAATTACAATGAGCAGTTCTTC	CAIRAGNYNEQFF
TRBV20-1	-	15	TRBJ1-5	-	TGCAGTGCGTGGGCCCGCGGACTTACTAATCAGCCCCAGCATTTT	CSAWARGLTNQPQHF
TRBV5-5	few	15	TRBJ2-3	TRBD1	TGTGCCAGCAGCTTTCGGACAGGGGCGACAGATACGCAGTATTTT	CASSFRTGATDTQYF
TRBV7-2	-	15	TRBJ1-3	TRBD1	TGTGCCAGCAGCTTAGTCAGGGGGCCTGGAAACACCATATATTTT	CASSLVRGPGNTIYF
TRBV7-2	few	15	TRBJ2-1	TRBD1	TGTGCCAGCAGCTACGGACAGGGATGGGACAATGAGCAGTTCTTC	CASSYGQGWDNEQFF
TRBV12-5	few	17	TRBJ2-2	TRBD2	TGTGCTAGTGGTTTGGTACGGGAGGGCTTGAACACCGGGGAGCTGTTTTTT	CASGLVREGLNTGELFF
TRBV9	-	14	TRBJ2-1	-	TGTGCCAGCAGCGGTAGCGGATCCTACAATGAGCAGTTCTTC	CASSGSGSYNEQFF
TRBV12-3/TRBV12-4	-	13	TRBJ2-2	-	TGTGCCAGCAATCTGGGGAGCGGCGGGGAGCTGTTTTTT	CASNLGSGGELFF
TRBV5-1	many	13	TRBJ2-5	-	TGCGCCAGCACCAAAGGGGGTCGAGAGACCCAGTACTTC	CASTKGGRETQYF
TRBV7-2	-	16	TRBJ2-4	-	TGTGCCAGCAGCCGCAATTTCGGATTAGCCAAAAACATTCAGTACTTC	CASSRNFGLAKNIQYF
TRBV6-2/TRBV6-3	few	16	TRBJ1-1	-	TGTGCCAGCAGTTCCCCAGGGGACGCGTGGAACACTGAAGCTTTCTTT	CASSSPGDAWNTEAFF
TRBV5-6	-	11	TRBJ2-7	-	TGTGCCAGCAGCTTGGAGGTGGAGCAGTACTTC	CASSLEVEQYF
TRBV5-1	-	16	TRBJ2-1	TRBD2	TGCGCCAGCAGCTTGTCCGGGGGGACGGCCTACAATGAGCAGTTCTTC	CASSLSGGTAYNEQFF
TRBV7-3	few	13	TRBJ2-1	-	TGTGCCAGCAGCTTCCAACAGCAATCCCCGCAGTTCTTC	CASSFQQQSPQFF
TRBV14	-	16	TRBJ2-1	TRBD2	TGTGCCAGCAGCTCAGAGGCCAGCGGGGGGGCTCGAGAGCAGTTCTTC	CASSSEASGGAREQFF
TRBV7-9	-	13	TRBJ2-3	TRBD2	TGTGCCAGCAGCCCCCCGGGGGGAGATACGCAGTATTTT	CASSPPGGDTQYF
TRBV20-1	many	12	TRBJ2-3	-	TGCAGTGCCGCATCCGGTTCAGATACGCAGTATTTT	CSAASGSDTQYF
TRBV7-2	-	14	TRBJ1-1	-	TGTGCCAGCAGCTCGGACGGGGGCGGCACTGAAGCTTTCTTT	CASSSDGGGTEAFF
TRBV20-1	few	13	TRBJ1-5	-	TGCAGTGCTACCAAGAGGGCGCGGGAGCCCCAGCATTTT	CSATKRAREPQHF
TRBV29-1	many	12	TRBJ2-5	TRBD2	TGCAGCGCGGGGGGGGCGAAAGAGACCCAGTACTTC	CSAGGAKETQYF
TRBV7-2	-	14	TRBJ2-2	-	TGTGCCAGCAGCTCAACAAGACAGGCCGGGGAGCTGTTTTTT	CASSSTRQAGELFF
TRBV6-5	few	12	TRBJ1-6	-	TGTGCCAGCAGACAGTATAATTCACCCCTCCACTTT	CASRQYNSPLHF
TRBV27	few	13	TRBJ2-4	-	TGTGCCAGCAGTTTAGGTCCATATAACATTCAGTACTTC	CASSLGPYNIQYF
TRBV5-5	many	15	TRBJ2-3	-	TGTGCCAGCACCTTCCCGACAGGTAGCACAGATACGCAGTATTTT	CASTFPTGSTDTQYF
TRBV11-2	many	12	TRBJ2-7	-	TGTGCCAGCAGCCCACTCTCCCACGAGCAGTACTTC	CASSPLSHEQYF
TRBV7-2	few	13	TRBJ1-1	-	TGTGCCAGCAGCTTAGTCGTAGTCAGGGAAGCTTTCTTT	CASSLVVVREAFF
TRBV27	-	13	TRBJ2-5	TRBD1	TGTGCCAGCAGAGGCAGGGGGCGAGAGACCCAGTACTTC	CASRGRGRETQYF
TRBV4-2	-	13	TRBJ2-1	-	TGTGCCAGCAGACTCGATACATACAATGAGCAGTTCTTC	CASRLDTYNEQFF
TRBV19	few	14	TRBJ2-1	-	TGTGCCAGTAGTATAGTTGGCACGCCCAATGAGCAGTTCTTC	CASSIVGTPNEQFF
TRBV5-1	many	13	TRBJ2-5	TRBD1	TGCGCCAGCAGTTCACAGGGGGCTGAGACCCAGTACTTC	CASSSQGAETQYF
TRBV7-2	few	15	TRBJ2-1	TRBD1	TGTGCCAGCAGCACCCGACAGGGGTTTGGGTATGAGCAGTTCTTC	CASSTRQGFGYEQFF
TRBV5-1	-	16	TRBJ2-3	TRBD2	TGCGCCAGCAGCCTAGGACTAGCGGCGACCACAGATACGCAGTATTTT	CASSLGLAATTDTQYF
TRBV11-2	-	14	TRBJ2-7	-	TGTGCCAGCAGCTTCGGGGGCCTCGCCTACGAGCAGTACTTC	CASSFGGLAYEQYF
TRBV5-1	few	14	TRBJ2-1	-	TGCGCCAGCAGCTTAGGATCTTCTGGTAATGAGCAGTTCTTC	CASSLGSSGNEQFF
TRBV7-9	few	14	TRBJ1-1	-	TGTGCCAGCAGCTTCACGACCGAATCCAATGAAGCTTTCTTT	CASSFTTESNEAFF
TRBV7-3	-	14	TRBJ2-6	-	TGTGCCACCAGGCGGAACTCTGGGGCCAACGTCCTGACTTTC	CATRRNSGANVLTF
TRBV9	few	13	TRBJ1-2	-	TGTGCCAGCAGCGTAGAGTATCCTTGGGGCCAGACCTTC	CASSVEYPWGQTF
TRBV5-1	few	14	TRBJ2-7	TRBD1	TGCGCCAGCAGCTCATCTACAGGGGGATTGGAGCAGTACTTC	CASSSSTGGLEQYF
TRBV12-3/TRBV12-4	-	12	TRBJ1-1	-	TGTGCCAGTTCGGCGATGAACACTGAAGCTTTCTTT	CASSAMNTEAFF
TRBV9	many	13	TRBJ1-1	-	TGTGCCAGCAGCGCCGACTCTAATCCTCGGGCTTTCTTT	CASSADSNPRAFF
TRBV5-1	many	13	TRBJ1-5	-	TGCGCCAGCAGCTTGGGTCCTGGCCAGCCCCAGCATTTT	CASSLGPGQPQHF
TRBV6-2/TRBV6-3	many	14	TRBJ2-7	TRBD2	TGTGCCAGCACCCACCCCGGGGGGGACTACGAGCAGTACTTC	CASTHPGGDYEQYF
TRBV3-1	few	17	TRBJ2-2	TRBD2	TGTGCCAGCAGCCAGGGACTAGCGGGTACGAACACCGGGGAGCTGTTTTTT	CASSQGLAGTNTGELFF
TRBV7-8	few	13	TRBJ1-5	-	TGTGCCAGCAGCTCAGGGAGCAATCAGCCCCAGCATTTT	CASSSGSNQPQHF
TRBV15	many	13	TRBJ2-5	-	TGTGCCACCAGCATGGGGGGTGGAGAGACCCAGTACTTC	CATSMGGGETQYF
TRBV7-2	few	15	TRBJ2-7	TRBD2	TGTGCCAGCAGCTACAAAGGACTAGCGGGGCATGAGCAGTACTTC	CASSYKGLAGHEQYF